This T cell receptor (beta chain) was found in a study of blood T cell repertoires in COVID-19. About the study: From T cells, B-cell-depleted T cells, or PBMCs came the material, which was cDNA or gDNA.

Original handling: Amplification of reference gene primers provided the estimated nucleated cell counts. TCRdb's table, derived via immunoSEQ multiplex PCR, lists solely in-frame clones and lacks some. V, J and clone size reflect that table, while D and trimming were determined from the DNA. The repertoire includes some 300,000 clones, around nine tenths of them detected once, and less than 15% sits in the top ten. Seattle researchers signed up patients amid active infection and tracked them longitudinally. The sequencing sample was made of peripheral blood. The receptor comes from a woman aged 65 to 85 with COVID-19, enrolled during active disease.

The CDR3 region is CASSTPSGTEAFF. DNA of the CDR3: TGTGCCAGCAGTACCCCGTCGGGCACTGAAGCTTTCTTT. The chain is built from TRBV28 and TRBJ1-1, with unresolved D. CDR3 length: 13 residues. Trimming cost V 5 bases and J 4 bases, with 11 bases left between them. CDR1 is MDHEN, CDR2 SYDVKM, per germline.